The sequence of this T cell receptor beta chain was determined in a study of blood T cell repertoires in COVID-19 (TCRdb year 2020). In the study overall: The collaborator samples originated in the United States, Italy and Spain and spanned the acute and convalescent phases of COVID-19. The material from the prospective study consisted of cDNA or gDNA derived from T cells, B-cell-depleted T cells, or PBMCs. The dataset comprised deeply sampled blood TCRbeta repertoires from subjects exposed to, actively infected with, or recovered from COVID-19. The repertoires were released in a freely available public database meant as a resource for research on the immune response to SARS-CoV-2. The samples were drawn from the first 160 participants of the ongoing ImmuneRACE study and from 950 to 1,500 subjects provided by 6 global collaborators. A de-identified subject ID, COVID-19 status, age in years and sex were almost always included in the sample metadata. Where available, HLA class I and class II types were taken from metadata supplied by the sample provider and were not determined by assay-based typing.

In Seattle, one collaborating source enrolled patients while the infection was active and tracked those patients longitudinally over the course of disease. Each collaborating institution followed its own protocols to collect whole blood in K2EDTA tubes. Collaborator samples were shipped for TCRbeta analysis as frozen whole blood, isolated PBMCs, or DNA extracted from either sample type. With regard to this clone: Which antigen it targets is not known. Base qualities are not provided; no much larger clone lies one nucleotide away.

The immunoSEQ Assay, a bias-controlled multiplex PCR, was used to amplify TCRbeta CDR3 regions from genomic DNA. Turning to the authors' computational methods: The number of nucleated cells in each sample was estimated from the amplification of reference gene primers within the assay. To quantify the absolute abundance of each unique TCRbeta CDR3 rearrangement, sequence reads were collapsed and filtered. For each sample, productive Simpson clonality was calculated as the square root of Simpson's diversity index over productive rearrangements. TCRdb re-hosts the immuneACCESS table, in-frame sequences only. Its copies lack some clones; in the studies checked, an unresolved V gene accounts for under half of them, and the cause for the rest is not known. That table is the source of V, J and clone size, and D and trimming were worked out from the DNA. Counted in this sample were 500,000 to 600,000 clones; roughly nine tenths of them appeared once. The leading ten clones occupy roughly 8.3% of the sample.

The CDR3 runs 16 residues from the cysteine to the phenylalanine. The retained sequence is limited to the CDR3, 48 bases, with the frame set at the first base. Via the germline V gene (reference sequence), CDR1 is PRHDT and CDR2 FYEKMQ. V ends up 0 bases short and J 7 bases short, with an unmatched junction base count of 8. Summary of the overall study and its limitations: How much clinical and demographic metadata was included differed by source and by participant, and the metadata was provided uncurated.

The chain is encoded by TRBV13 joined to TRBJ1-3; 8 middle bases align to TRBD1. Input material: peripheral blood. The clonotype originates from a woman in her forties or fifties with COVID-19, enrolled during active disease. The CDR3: CASSLGGIDRGNTIYF. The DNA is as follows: TGTGCCAGCAGCTTAGGCGGTATAGACAGGGGCAACACCATATATTTT.